This paragraph reports one TCR beta chain. The data derive from a study of cytomegalovirus exposure and HLA in healthy donors. Overall study context: Among the approximately 400 donors who were genotyped, roughly 85% fell in the genetic ancestry cluster that is associated with self-reported Caucasian donors.

The PCR ran on 60 Vbeta and 13 Jbeta primers. Libraries were prepared by immunoSEQ multiplex PCR; TCRdb keeps only in-frame clonotypes and omits some of them. The sample contains around 180,000 clones, approximately 85% of which appear only once. Germline values: CDR1 MNHEY, CDR2 SVGAGI. The V end lost 2 bases, the J end lost 7 bases, and 11 bases lay between the germline ends. The CDR3 has 13 amino acids. Every donor was a healthy person donating bone marrow. The gene calls are TRBV6-5 and TRBJ1-2; the D is unclear. Specimen: PBMCs. The TCR originated in a girl between 10 and 17 years old in good health and CMV-seropositive. The CDR3 sequence: CASSYGGAAGYTF. The CDR3 DNA reads TGTGCCAGCAGTTACGGCGGTGCGGCTGGCTACACCTTC.